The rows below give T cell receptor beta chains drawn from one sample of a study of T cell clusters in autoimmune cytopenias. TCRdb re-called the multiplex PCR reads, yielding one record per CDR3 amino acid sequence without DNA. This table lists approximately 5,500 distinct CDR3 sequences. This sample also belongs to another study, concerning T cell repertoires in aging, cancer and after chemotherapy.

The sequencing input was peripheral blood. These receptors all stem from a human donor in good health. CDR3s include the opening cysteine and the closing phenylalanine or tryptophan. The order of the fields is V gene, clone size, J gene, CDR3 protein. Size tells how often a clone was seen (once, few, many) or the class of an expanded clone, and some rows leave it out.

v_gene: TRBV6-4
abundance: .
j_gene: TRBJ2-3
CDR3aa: CASSDGTSGGSIDTQYF

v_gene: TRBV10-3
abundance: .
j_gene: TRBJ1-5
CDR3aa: CAISEGQGVYQPQHF

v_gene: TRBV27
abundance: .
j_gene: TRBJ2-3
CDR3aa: CASSPRRGTTDTQYF

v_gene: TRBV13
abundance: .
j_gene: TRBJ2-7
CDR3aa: CASSLTGQGKYEQYF

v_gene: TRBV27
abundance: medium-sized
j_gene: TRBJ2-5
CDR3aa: CASSPGGQEPQETQYF

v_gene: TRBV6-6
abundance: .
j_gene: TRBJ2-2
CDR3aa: CASSYRVTGELFF

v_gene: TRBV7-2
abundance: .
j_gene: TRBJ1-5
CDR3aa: CASSLYGQNSNQPQHF

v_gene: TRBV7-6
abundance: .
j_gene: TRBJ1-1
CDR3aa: CASSLGQGLGTEAFF

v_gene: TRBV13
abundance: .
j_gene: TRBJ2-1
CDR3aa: CASSLGLIWTSGTPYNEQFF

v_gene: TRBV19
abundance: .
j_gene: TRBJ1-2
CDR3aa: CASSIDHLGSYGYTF

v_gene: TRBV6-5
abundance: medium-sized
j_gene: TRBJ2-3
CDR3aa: CASSYEPAGGTDTQYF

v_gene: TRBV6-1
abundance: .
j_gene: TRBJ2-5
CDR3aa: CASSAGAAGTSEETQYF

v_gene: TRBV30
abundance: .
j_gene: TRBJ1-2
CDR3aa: CAWHSGGASGGYTF

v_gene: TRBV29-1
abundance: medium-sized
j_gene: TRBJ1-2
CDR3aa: CSVESRGYYGYTF

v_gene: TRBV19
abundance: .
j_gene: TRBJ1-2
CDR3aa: CASNLRTGGDYGYTF

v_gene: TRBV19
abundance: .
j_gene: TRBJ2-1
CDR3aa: CASSFYSGSSYNEQFF

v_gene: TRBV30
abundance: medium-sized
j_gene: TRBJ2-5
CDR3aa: CAWSGGTGNQETQYF

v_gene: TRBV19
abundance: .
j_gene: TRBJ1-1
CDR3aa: CASSPGASGGTEAFF

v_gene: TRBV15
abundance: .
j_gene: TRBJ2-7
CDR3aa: CATSRSTGGGYEQYF

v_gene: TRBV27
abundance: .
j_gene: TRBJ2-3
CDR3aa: CASSLKGWTDTQYF

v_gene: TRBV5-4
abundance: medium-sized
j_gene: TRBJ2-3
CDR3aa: CASSLGGRSTDTQYF